This T cell receptor (beta chain) was identified in a study of T cell responses to AZD1222 COVID-19 vaccine. Study at large: Second doses that came at about 4 or about 12 weeks were put together.

CDR3 length: 10 amino acids. The germline V gene encodes CDR1 SGDLS and CDR2 YYNGEE. Using immunoSEQ multiplex PCR, the repertoire was profiled, and TCRdb retains in-frame clones only, with some absent. Found here are 65,000 to 75,000 clones, around 84% of them singletons; the top ten hold approximately 22%. Here the sequenced sample was peripheral blood, taken on day 0 of AZD1222 vaccination. The receptor's source is an adult in good health. The V and J genes are TRBV9 and TRBJ2-2; D not resolved. CDR3 in amino acids: CASGTGELFF. The CDR3, as DNA: TGTGCGTCTGGGACCGGGGAGCTGTTTTTT. Full variable domain (rest looked up from reference TRBV9 and TRBJ2-2): DSGVTQTPKHLITATGQRVTLRCSPRSGDLSVYWYQQSLDQGLQFLIQYYNGEERAKGNILERFSAQQFPDLHSELNLSSLELGDSALYFCASGTGELFFGEGSRLTVL.